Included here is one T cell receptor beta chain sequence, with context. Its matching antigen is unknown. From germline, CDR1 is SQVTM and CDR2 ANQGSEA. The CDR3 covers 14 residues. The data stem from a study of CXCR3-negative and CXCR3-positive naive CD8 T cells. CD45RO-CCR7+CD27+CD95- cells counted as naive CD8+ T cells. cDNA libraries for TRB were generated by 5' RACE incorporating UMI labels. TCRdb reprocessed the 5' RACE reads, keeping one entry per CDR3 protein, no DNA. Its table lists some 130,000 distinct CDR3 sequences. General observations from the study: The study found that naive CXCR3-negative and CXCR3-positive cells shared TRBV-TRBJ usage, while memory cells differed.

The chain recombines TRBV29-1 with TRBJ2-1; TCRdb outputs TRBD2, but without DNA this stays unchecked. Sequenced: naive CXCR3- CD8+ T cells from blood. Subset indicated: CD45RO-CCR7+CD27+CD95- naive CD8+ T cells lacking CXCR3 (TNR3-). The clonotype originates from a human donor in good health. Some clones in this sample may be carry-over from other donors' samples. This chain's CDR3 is CSVVQAGGRNEQFF.